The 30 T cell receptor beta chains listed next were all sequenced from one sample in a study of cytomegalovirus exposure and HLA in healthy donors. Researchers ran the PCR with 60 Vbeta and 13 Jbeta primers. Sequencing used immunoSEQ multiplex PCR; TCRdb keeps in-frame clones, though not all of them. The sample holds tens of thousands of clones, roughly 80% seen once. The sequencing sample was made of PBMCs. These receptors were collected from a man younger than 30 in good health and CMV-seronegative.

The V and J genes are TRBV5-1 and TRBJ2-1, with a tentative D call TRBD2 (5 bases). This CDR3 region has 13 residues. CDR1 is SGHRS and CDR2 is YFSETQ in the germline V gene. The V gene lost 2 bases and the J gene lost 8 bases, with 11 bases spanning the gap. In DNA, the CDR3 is TGCGCCAGCAGCTTATGGGGAGTAGATGAGCAGTTCTTC. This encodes CASSLWGVDEQFF.

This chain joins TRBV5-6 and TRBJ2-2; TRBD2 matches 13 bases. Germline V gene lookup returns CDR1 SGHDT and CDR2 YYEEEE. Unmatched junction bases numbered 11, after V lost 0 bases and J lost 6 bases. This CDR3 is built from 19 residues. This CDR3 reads CASSLELLLAGGPPGELFF. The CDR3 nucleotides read TGTGCCAGCAGCTTGGAGCTACTACTAGCGGGAGGGCCCCCCGGGGAGCTGTTTTTT.

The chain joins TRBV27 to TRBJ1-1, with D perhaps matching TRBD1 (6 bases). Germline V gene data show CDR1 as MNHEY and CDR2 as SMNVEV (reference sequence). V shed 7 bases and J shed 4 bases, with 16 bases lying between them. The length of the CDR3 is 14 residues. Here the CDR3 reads CASTASRGFTEAFF. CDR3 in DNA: TGTGCCAGCACTGCTTCCAGGGGATTCACTGAAGCTTTCTTT.

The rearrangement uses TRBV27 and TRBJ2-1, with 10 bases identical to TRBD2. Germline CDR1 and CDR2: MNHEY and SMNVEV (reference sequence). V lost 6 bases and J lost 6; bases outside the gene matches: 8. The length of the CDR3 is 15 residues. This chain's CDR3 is CASSLLAGVRNEQFF. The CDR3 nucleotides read TGTGCCAGCAGCCTCCTAGCGGGAGTACGCAATGAGCAGTTCTTC.

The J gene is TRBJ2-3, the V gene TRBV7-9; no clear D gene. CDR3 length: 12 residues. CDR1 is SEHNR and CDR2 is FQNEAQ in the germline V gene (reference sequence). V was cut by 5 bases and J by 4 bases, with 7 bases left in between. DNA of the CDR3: TGTGCCAGCAGCCCGGAGCCAGATACGCAGTATTTT. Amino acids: CASSPEPDTQYF.

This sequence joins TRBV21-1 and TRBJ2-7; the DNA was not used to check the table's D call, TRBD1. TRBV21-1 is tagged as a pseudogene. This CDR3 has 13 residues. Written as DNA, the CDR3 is TGTGCCAGCGACAGGGGTGAGGGCTACGAGCAGTACTTC. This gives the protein CASDRGEGYEQYF.

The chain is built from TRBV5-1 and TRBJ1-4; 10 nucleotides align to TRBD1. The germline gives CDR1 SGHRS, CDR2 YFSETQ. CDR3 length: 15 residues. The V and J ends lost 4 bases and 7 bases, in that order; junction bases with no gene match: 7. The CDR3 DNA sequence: TGCGCCAGCAGCATCTCGACAGGGGGCGGTGAAAAACTGTTTTTT. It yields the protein CASSISTGGGEKLFF. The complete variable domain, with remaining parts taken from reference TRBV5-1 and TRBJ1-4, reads KAGVTQTPRYLIKTRGQQVTLSCSPISGHRSVSWYQQTPGQGLQFLFEYFSETQRNKGNFPGRFSGRQFSNSRSEMNVSTLELGDSALYLCASSISTGGGEKLFFGSGTQLSVL.

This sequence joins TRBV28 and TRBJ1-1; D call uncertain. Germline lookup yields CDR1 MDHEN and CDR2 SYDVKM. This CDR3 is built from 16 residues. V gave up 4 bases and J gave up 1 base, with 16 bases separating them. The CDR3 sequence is CASSYPGRGKNTEAFF. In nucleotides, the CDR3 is TGTGCCAGCAGTTACCCGGGCCGGGGAAAGAACACTGAAGCTTTCTTT.

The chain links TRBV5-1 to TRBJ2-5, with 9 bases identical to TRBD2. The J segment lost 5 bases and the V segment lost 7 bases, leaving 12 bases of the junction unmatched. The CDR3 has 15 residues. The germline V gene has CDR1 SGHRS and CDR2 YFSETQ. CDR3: CASAKAAGGLETQYF. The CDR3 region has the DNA TGCGCCAGCGCCAAAGCGGCGGGAGGGCTGGAGACCCAGTACTTC. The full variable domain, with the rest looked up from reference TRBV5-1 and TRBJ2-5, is KAGVTQTPRYLIKTRGQQVTLSCSPISGHRSVSWYQQTPGQGLQFLFEYFSETQRNKGNFPGRFSGRQFSNSRSEMNVSTLELGDSALYLCASAKAAGGLETQYFGPGTRLLVL.

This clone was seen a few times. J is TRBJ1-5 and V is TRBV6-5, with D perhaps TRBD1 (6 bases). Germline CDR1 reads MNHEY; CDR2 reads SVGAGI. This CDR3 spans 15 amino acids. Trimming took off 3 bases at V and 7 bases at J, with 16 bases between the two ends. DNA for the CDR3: TGTGCCAGCAGTTATCGGGGGGCTGGAACCCAGCCCCAGCATTTT. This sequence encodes CASSYRGAGTQPQHF.

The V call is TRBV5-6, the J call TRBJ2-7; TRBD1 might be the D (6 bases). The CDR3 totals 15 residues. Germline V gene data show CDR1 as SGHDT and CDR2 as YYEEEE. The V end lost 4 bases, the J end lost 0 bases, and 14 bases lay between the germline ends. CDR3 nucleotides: TGTGCCAGCAGCACCGGACAGACCCTCTCCTACGAGCAGTACTTC. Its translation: CASSTGQTLSYEQYF.

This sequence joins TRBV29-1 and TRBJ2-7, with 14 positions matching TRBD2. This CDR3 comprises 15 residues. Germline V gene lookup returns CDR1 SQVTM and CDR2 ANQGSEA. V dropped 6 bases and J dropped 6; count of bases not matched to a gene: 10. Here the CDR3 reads CSVDGTSGRLREQYF. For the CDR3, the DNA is TGCAGCGTGGACGGGACTAGCGGGAGACTACGCGAGCAGTACTTC.

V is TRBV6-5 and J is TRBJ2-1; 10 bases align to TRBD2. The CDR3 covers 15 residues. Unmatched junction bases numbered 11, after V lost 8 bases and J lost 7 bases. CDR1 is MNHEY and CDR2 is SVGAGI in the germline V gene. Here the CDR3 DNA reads TGTGCCAGCCGACCTAGCGGGAGTGGAAGAAATGAGCAGTTCTTC. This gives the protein CASRPSGSGRNEQFF.

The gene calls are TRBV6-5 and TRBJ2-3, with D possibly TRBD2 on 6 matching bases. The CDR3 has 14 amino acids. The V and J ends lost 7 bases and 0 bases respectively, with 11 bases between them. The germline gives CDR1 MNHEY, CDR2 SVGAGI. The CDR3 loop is CASTSGASTDTQYF. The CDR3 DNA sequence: TGTGCCAGCACCTCGGGAGCGAGCACAGATACGCAGTATTTT.

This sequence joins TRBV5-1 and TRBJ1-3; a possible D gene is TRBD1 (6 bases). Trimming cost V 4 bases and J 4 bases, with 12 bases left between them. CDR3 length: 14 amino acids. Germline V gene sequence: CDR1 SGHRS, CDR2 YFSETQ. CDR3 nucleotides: TGCGCCAGCAGCAGAGCCGGGACAGGAAACACCATATATTTT. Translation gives CASSRAGTGNTIYF. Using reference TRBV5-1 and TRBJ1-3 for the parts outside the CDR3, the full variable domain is KAGVTQTPRYLIKTRGQQVTLSCSPISGHRSVSWYQQTPGQGLQFLFEYFSETQRNKGNFPGRFSGRQFSNSRSEMNVSTLELGDSALYLCASSRAGTGNTIYFGEGSWLTVV.

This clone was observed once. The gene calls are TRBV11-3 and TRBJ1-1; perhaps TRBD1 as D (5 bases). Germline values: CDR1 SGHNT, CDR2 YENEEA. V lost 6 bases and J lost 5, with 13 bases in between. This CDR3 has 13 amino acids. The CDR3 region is CASSIRGVTEAFF. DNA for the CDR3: TGTGCCAGCAGTATACGGGGGGTGACTGAAGCTTTCTTT.

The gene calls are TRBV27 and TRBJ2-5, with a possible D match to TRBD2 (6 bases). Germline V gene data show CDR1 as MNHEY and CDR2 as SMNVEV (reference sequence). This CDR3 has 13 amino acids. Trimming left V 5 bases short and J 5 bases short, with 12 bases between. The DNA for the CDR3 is TGTGCCAGCAGTCCCCGACGGGAGGAGACCCAGTACTTC. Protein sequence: CASSPRREETQYF.

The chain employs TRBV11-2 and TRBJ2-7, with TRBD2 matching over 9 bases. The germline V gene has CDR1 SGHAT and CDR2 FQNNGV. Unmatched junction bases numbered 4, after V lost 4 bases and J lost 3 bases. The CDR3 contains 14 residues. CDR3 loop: CASSSISGSYEQYF. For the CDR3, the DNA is TGTGCCAGCAGCTCGATTAGCGGGAGCTACGAGCAGTACTTC.

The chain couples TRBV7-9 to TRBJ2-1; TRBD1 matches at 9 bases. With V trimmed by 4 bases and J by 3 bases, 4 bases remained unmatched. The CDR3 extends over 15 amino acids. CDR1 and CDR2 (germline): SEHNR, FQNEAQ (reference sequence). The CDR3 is CASSSGQGYYNEQFF. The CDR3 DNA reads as TGTGCCAGCAGCTCGGGACAGGGTTACTACAATGAGCAGTTCTTC.

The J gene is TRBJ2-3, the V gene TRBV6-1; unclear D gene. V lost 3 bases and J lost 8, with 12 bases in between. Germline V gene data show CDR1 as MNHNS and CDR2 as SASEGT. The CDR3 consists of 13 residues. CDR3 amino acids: CASSDKAGATQYF. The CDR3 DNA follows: TGTGCCAGCAGTGACAAGGCTGGAGCTACGCAGTATTTT.

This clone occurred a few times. Here the CDR3 reads CASSPKTPLTKYNEQFF. The CDR3 nucleotides are TGTGCCAGCAGCCCGAAAACCCCGCTTACAAAATACAATGAGCAGTTCTTC. This rearrangement joins TRBV14 to TRBJ2-1; no clear D. The CDR3 is 17 residues long. V lost 4 bases and J lost 4, with 20 bases in between. Germline CDR1 SGHDN, CDR2 FVKESK.

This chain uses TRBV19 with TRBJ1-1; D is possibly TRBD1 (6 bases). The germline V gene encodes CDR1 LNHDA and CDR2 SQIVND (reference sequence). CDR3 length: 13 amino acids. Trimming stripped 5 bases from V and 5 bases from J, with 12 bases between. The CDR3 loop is CASSATGRTEAFF. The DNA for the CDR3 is TGTGCCAGTAGTGCGACAGGACGTACTGAAGCTTTCTTT.

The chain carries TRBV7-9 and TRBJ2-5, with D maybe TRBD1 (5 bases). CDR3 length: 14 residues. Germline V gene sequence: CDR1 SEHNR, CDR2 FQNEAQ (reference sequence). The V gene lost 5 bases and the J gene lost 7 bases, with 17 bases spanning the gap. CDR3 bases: TGTGCCAGCAGCCGCTTTGGGCTGCAGGGGACCCAGTACTTC. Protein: CASSRFGLQGTQYF. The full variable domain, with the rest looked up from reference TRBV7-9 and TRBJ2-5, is DTGVSQNPRHKITKRGQNVTFRCDPISEHNRLYWYRQTLGQGPEFLTYFQNEAQLEKSRLLSDRFSAERPKGSFSTLEIQRTEQGDSAMYLCASSRFGLQGTQYFGPGTRLLVL.

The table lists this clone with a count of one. CDR3 nucleotide sequence: TGTGCCAGCAGCTTGGGTCTCAGCTCCTACGAGCAGTACTTC. Translating gives CASSLGLSSYEQYF. The chain couples TRBV5-6 to TRBJ2-7; D gene unclear. Germline V gives CDR1 SGHDT, CDR2 YYEEEE. The CDR3 runs 14 residues. V dropped 0 bases and J dropped 0 bases, with 7 bases sitting between them.

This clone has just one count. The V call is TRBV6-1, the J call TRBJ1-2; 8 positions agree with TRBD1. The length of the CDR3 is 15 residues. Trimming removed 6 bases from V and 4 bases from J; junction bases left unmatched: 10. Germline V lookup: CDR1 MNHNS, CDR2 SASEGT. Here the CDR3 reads CASSASRGLGYGYTF. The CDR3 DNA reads TGTGCCAGCAGCGCCTCCAGGGGGCTGGGCTATGGCTACACCTTC.

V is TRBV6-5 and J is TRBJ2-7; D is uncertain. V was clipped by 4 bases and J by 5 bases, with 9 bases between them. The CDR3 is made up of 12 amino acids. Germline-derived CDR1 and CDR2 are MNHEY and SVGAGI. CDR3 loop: CASSSNRDEQYF. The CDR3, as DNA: TGTGCCAGCAGTTCCAACCGAGACGAGCAGTACTTC.

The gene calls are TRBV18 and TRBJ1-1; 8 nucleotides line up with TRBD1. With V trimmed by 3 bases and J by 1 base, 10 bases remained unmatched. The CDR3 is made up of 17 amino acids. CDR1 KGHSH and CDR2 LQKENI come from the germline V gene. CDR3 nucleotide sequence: TGTGCCAGCTCACCCGTCGCAGGGGGCATGACGAACACTGAAGCTTTCTTT. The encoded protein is CASSPVAGGMTNTEAFF.

Here the CDR3 DNA reads TGTGCCAGCAGTGTTTCGCTATCCAATGAGCAGTTCTTC. Its protein product is CASSVSLSNEQFF. The chain links TRBV6-1 to TRBJ2-1; D remains unclear. From germline, CDR1 is MNHNS and CDR2 SASEGT. V shed 4 bases and J shed 6 bases, with 10 bases lying between them. CDR3 length equals 13 residues.

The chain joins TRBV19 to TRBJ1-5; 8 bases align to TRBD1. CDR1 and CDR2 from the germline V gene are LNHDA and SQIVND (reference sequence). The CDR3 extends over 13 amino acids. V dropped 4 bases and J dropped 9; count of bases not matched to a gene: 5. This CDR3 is CASSTDRARPQHF. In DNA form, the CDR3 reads TGTGCCAGTAGTACGGACAGGGCTCGGCCCCAGCATTTT. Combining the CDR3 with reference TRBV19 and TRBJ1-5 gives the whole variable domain DGGITQSPKYLFRKEGQNVTLSCEQNLNHDAMYWYRQDPGQGLRLIYYSQIVNDFQKGDIAEGYSVSREKKESFPLTVTSAQKNPTAFYLCASSTDRARPQHFGDGTRLSIL.

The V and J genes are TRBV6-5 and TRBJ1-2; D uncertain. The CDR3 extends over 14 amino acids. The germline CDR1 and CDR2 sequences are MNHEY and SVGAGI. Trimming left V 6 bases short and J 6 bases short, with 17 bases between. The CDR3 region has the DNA TGTGCCAGCAGACCTCGGGAGAAGAGGGATGGCTACACCTTC. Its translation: CASRPREKRDGYTF.